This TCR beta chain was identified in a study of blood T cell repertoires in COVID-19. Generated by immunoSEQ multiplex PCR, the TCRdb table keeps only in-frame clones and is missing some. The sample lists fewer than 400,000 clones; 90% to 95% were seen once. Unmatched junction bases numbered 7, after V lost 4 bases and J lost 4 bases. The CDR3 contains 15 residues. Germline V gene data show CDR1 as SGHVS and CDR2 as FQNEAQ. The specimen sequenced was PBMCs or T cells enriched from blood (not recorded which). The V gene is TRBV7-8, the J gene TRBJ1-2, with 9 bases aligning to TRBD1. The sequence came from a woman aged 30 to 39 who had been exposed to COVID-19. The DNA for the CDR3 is TGTGCCAGCAGCTATACAGGGGGCGCGGGCTATGGCTACACCTTC. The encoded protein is CASSYTGGAGYGYTF.